The T cell receptor beta chain described here comes from a study of shared clonotypes between healthy human individuals. Study-level findings and limits: Sequencing of the sorted subsets was shown by rarefaction to be incomplete despite large depth. Researchers sampled only blood; tissue repertoires likely differ. Deeper or shallower sequencing was expected to change how clonotypes are shared among donors.

CD45RO negativity and positive selection for CCR7 defined naive CD8 cells, a population that excluded terminally differentiated effector memory CD45RA+ cells. Per the germline V gene, CDR1 is SEHNR and CDR2 is FQNEAQ (reference sequence). Trimming cost V 4 bases and J 3 bases; bases outside gene matches: 1. The CDR3 is 13 amino acids. In the study's own analysis: Junction-only immunoSEQ sequences carried no quality scores, so filtering differed. Some clones are missing from TCRdb's copy, which holds only in-frame ones; the method was immunoSEQ multiplex PCR. Clonal size and the V and J genes are those of that table, whereas D and trimming came from the DNA. The table has roughly 850,000 clones, 96% seen once. Points on this clone: The antigen remains undetermined. Other DNA sequences from this sample encode an identical CDR3 as well.

This receptor was obtained from a man under 40 in good health. The sample comprised naive CD8+ T cells sorted from blood. The rearrangement uses TRBV7-9 and TRBJ1-2, with TRBD1 matching 8 bases. CDR3 coding DNA: TGTGCCAGCAGCTCGACAGGGGACTATGGCTACACCTTC. Protein product: CASSSTGDYGYTF.